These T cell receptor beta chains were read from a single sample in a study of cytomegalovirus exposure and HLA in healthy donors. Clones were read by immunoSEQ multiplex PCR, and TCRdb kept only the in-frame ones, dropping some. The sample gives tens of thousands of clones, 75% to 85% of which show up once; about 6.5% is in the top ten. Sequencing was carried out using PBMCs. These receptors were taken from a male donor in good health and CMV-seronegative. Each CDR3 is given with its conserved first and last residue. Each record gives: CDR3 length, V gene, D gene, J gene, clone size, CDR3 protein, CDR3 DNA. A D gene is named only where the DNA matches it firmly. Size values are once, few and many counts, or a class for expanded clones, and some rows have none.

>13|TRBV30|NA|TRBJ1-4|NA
CAWSLTGSEKLFF
TGTGCCTGGAGTCTTACAGGGAGCGAAAAACTGTTTTTT
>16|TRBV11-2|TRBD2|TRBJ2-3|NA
CASSLFGGESTDTQYF
TGTGCCAGCAGCTTGTTCGGGGGGGAAAGCACAGATACGCAGTATTTT
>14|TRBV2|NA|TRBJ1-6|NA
CASSEVAGHSPLHF
TGTGCCAGCAGTGAAGTAGCGGGCCATTCACCCCTCCACTTT
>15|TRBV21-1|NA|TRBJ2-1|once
CASSPRDTNYNEQFF
TGTGCCAGCAGCCCCCGGGACACCAACTACAATGAGCAGTTCTTC
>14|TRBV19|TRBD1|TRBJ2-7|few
CASKHRGSLNEQYF
TGTGCCAGTAAGCACAGGGGGTCGTTGAACGAGCAGTACTTC
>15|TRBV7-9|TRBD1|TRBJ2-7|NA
CSSSPQDRGSYEQYF
TGTTCCAGCAGCCCGCAGGACAGGGGCTCCTACGAGCAGTACTTC
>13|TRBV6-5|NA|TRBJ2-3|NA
CASSRGFTDTQYF
TGTGCCAGCAGCCGAGGGTTCACAGATACGCAGTATTTT
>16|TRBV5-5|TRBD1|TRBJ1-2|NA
CASSFSPYTTGDGYTF
TGTGCCAGCAGCTTCTCCCCCTATACGACAGGGGATGGCTACACCTTC
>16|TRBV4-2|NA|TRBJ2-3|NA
CASSQAGPGSTDTQYF
TGTGCCAGCAGCCAAGCCGGACCAGGGAGCACAGATACGCAGTATTTT
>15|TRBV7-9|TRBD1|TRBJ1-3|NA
CASSPTGVDGNTIYF
TGTGCCAGCAGCCCGACAGGGGTCGATGGAAACACCATATATTTT
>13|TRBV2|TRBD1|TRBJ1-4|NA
CASSTDRNEKLFF
TGTGCCAGCAGTACGGACAGGAATGAAAAACTGTTTTTT
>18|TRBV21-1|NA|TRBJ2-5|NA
CASSSGTSGGPYQETQYF
TGTGCCAGCAGCAGCGGGACTAGCGGGGGGCCGTACCAAGAGACCCAGTACTTC
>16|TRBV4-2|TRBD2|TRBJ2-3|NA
CASSRGTTSSTDTQYF
TGTGCCAGCAGCCGCGGGACTACTTCTAGCACAGATACGCAGTATTTT
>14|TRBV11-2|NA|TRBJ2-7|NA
CASRPAGQSYEQYF
TGTGCCAGCAGACCCGCCGGACAGTCCTACGAGCAGTACTTC
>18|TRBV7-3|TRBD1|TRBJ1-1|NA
CASSSGGTGGLMNTEAFF
TGTGCCAGCAGCTCCGGGGGTACAGGGGGCCTCATGAACACTGAAGCTTTCTTT
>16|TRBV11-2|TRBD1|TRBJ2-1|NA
CASRPSSGQAYNEQFF
TGTGCCAGCAGGCCAAGTTCGGGACAGGCCTACAATGAGCAGTTCTTC
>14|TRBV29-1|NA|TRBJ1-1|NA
CSVEVEAGGTEAFF
TGCAGCGTTGAAGTGGAGGCCGGGGGCACTGAAGCTTTCTTT
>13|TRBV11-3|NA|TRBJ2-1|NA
CASSLGRANEQFF
TGTGCCAGCAGCTTAGGGAGGGCTAATGAGCAGTTCTTC
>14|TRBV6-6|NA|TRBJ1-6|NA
CASSYGQDNSPLHF
TGTGCCAGCAGTTACGGGCAGGATAATTCACCCCTCCACTTT
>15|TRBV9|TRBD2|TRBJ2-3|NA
CASSVASGLTDTQYF
TGTGCCAGCAGCGTAGCTAGCGGACTCACAGATACGCAGTATTTT
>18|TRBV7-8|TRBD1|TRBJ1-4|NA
CASSLASLGQGRDEKLFF
TGTGCCAGCAGCTTAGCTAGTCTTGGACAGGGGAGGGATGAAAAACTGTTTTTT
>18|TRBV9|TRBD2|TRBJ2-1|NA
CASSVGLAGSSSYNEQFF
TGTGCCAGCAGCGTAGGGCTAGCGGGGTCTAGCTCCTACAATGAGCAGTTCTTC
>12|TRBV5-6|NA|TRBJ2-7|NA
CASTRQDYEQYF
TGTGCCAGCACGAGACAGGACTACGAGCAGTACTTC
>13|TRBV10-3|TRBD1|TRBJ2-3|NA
CATRTGGTDTQYF
TGTGCCACTAGGACAGGGGGCACAGATACGCAGTATTTT
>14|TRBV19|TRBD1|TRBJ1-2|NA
CASSRDRGSYGYTF
TGTGCCAGTAGTCGTGACAGGGGTAGCTATGGCTACACCTTC
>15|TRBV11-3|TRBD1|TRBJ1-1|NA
CASSLRTGENTEAFF
TGTGCCAGCAGCTTAAGAACAGGGGAGAACACTGAAGCTTTCTTT
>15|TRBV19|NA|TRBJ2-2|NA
CASSIGQPNTGELFF
TGTGCCAGTAGTATTGGGCAGCCGAACACCGGGGAGCTGTTTTTT
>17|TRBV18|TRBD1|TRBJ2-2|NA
CASSPPPTGGMVGELFF
TGTGCCAGCTCACCACCGCCGACAGGGGGCATGGTCGGGGAGCTGTTTTTT
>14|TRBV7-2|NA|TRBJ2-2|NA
CASSTYPGIGELFF
TGTGCCAGCAGCACATATCCAGGAATCGGGGAGCTGTTTTTT
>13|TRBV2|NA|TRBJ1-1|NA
CASSITGNTEAFF
TGTGCCAGCAGTATAACAGGGAACACTGAAGCTTTCTTT
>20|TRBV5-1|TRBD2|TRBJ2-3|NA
CASSRNPSTSGGAISNTQYF
TGCGCCAGCAGCCGTAACCCCTCGACTAGCGGGGGGGCGATCTCGAATACGCAGTATTTT
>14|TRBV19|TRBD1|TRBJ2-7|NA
CASSTSRGTYEQYF
TGTGCCAGTAGTACATCCAGGGGGACGTACGAGCAGTACTTC
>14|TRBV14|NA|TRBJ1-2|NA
CASSHTGTNYGYTF
TGTGCCAGCAGCCATACCGGTACTAACTATGGCTACACCTTC
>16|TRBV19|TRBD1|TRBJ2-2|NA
CATGQGASANTGELFF
TGTGCCACCGGACAGGGGGCCTCCGCTAACACCGGGGAGCTGTTTTTT
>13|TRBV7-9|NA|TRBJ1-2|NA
CASSLQTDYGYTF
TGTGCCAGCAGCTTACAGACAGACTATGGCTACACCTTC
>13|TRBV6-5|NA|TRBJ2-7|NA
CAISEDSIYEQYF
TGTGCCATCAGTGAGGACAGCATATACGAGCAGTACTTC
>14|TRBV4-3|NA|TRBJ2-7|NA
CASSQDWEVHEQYF
TGCGCCAGCAGCCAAGATTGGGAGGTCCACGAGCAGTACTTC
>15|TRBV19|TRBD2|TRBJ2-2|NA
CASSYTGRGTGELFF
TGTGCCAGTAGTTACACGGGGAGGGGAACCGGGGAGCTGTTTTTT
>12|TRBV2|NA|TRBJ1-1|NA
CASRAGQSEAFF
TGTGCCAGCAGGGCTGGACAGAGTGAAGCTTTCTTT
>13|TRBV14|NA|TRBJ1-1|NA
CASSQGENTEAFF
TGTGCCAGCAGCCAAGGAGAGAACACTGAAGCTTTCTTT
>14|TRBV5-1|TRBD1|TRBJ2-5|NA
CASSAQGARETQYF
TGCGCCAGCAGCGCGCAGGGGGCGCGGGAGACCCAGTACTTC
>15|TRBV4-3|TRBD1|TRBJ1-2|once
CASSLDRAQNYGYTF
TGCGCCAGCAGCCTTGACAGGGCGCAAAACTATGGCTACACCTTC
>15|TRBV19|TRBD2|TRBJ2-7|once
CASSPPGLDGYEQYF
TGTGCCAGTAGTCCCCCGGGACTAGATGGGTACGAGCAGTACTTC
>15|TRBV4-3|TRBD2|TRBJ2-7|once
CASSQSGVRSYEQYF
TGCGCCAGCAGTCAGAGCGGGGTAAGGTCCTACGAGCAGTACTTC
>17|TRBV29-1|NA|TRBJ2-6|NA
CSVGTHVSSSGANVLTF
TGCAGCGTGGGGACACACGTCAGTAGCTCTGGGGCCAACGTCCTGACTTTC
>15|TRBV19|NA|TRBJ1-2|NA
CASSPLETVFYGYTF
TGTGCCAGTAGTCCCCTTGAGACAGTCTTCTATGGCTACACCTTC
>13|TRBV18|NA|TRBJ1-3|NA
CASSDSSGNTIYF
TGTGCCAGCTCCGACAGCTCTGGAAACACCATATATTTT
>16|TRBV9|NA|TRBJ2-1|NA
CASSVKRSGVYNEQFF
TGTGCCAGCAGCGTAAAGAGATCGGGGGTATACAATGAGCAGTTCTTC
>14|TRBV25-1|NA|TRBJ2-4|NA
CASRAQGEGDIQYF
TGTGCCAGCAGGGCACAGGGGGAGGGTGACATTCAGTACTTC
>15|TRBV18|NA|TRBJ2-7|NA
CASSPAAGLTYEQYF
TGTGCCAGCTCACCAGCGGCAGGGCTAACCTACGAGCAGTACTTC
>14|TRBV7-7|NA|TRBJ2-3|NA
CASSLGQSTDTQYF
TGTGCTAGCAGCTTAGGACAAAGCACAGATACGCAGTATTTT
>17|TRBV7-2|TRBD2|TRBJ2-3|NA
CASSSRGLAGGVDTQYF
TGTGCCAGCAGCTCGAGGGGGCTAGCGGGGGGGGTAGATACGCAGTATTTT
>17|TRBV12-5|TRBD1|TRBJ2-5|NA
CASGRPPGQGAGETQYF
TGTGCTAGTGGCCGTCCCCCGGGACAGGGGGCCGGGGAGACCCAGTACTTC
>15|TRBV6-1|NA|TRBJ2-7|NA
CASSEAFRFSYEQYF
TGTGCCAGCAGTGAAGCCTTCAGGTTCTCCTACGAGCAGTACTTC
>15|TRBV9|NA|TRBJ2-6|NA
CASSPDTSGANVLTF
TGTGCCAGCAGCCCGGACACGTCTGGGGCCAACGTCCTGACTTTC
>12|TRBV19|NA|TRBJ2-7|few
CASSTVSYEQYF
TGTGCCAGTAGTACAGTTTCCTACGAGCAGTACTTC